This T cell receptor (beta chain) comes out of a study of T cells after yellow fever vaccination. The junction had 13 bases not matched to a gene; V was cut back by 3 bases and J by 5 bases. CDR1 SGHAT and CDR2 FQNNGV come from the germline V gene. This CDR3 is 17 amino acids long. At least ten counts were recorded for this clonotype. Each CDR3 protein is one row after TCRdb ran MiXCR on the 5' RACE reads. Altogether under 80,000 distinct CDR3 sequences are present, roughly 7.4% being singletons, with the ten largest covering about 40%. This rearrangement joins TRBV11-2 to TRBJ2-3; TRBD1 matches 8 bases. The sequence derives from a young man who received the YFV17D yellow fever vaccine. The specimen was CD8+ T cells sorted from PBMCs, collected 15 days after the yellow fever booster vaccination. The CDR3 protein is CASSFEGSGGVLDTQYF. The CDR3 coding sequence is TGTGCCAGCAGCTTCGAGGGATCAGGGGGCGTGTTAGATACGCAGTATTTT. The full variable domain, its missing parts supplied by reference TRBV11-2 and TRBJ2-3, is EAGVAQSPRYKIIEKRQSVAFWCNPISGHATLYWYQQILGQGPKLLIQFQNNGVVDDSQLPKDRFSAERLKGVDSTLKIQPAKLEDSAVYLCASSFEGSGGVLDTQYFGPGTRLTVL.